Given below is one T cell receptor (beta chain) in context. This entry belongs to a study of blood T cell repertoires in COVID-19. Study details: The United States, Italy and Spain were the sources of the acute and convalescent COVID-19 samples.

Trimming removed 2 bases from V and 0 bases from J; junction bases left unmatched: 4. CDR1 MDHEN and CDR2 SYDVKM come from the germline V gene. There are 17 residues in the CDR3. Authors' data handling: Amplification with reference gene primers provided the estimates of nucleated cell counts. The method was immunoSEQ multiplex PCR; TCRdb's version includes in-frame clones alone and lacks a portion of them. V and J calls and clone size are those listed in that table; D and trimming were worked out from the DNA. The sample has about 290,000 clones, 85% seen once. Sequencing was done on a sample of peripheral blood. The receptor was isolated from a woman aged 45-59 years with active or convalescent COVID-19. J is TRBJ2-2 and V is TRBV28, with 9 nucleotides matching TRBD2. The CDR3 here is CASSLRREGPNTGELFF. The DNA of the CDR3 is TGTGCCAGCAGTTTACGGCGGGAGGGCCCGAACACCGGGGAGCTGTTTTTT.